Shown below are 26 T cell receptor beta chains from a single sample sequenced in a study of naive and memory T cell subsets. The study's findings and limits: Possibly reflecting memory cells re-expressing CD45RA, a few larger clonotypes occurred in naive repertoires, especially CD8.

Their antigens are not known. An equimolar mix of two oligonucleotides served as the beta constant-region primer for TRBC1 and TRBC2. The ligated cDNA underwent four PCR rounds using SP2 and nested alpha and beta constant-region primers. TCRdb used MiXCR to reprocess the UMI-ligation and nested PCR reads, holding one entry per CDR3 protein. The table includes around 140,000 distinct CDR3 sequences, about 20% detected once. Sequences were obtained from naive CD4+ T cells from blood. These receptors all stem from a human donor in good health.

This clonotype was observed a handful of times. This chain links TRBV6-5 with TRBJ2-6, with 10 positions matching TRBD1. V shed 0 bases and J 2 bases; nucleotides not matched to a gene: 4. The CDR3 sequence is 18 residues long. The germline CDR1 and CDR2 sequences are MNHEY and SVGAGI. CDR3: CASSYSSGTGAGANVLTF. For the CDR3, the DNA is TGTGCCAGCAGTTACTCTTCGGGGACAGGGGCTGGGGCCAACGTCCTGACTTTC.

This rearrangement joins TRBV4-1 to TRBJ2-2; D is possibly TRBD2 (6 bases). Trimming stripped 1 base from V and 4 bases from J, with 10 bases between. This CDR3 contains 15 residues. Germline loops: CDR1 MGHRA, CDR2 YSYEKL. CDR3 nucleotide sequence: TGCGCCAGCAGCCAAGCTAGCGAGGCCACCGGGGAGCTGTTTTTT. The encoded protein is CASSQASEATGELFF.

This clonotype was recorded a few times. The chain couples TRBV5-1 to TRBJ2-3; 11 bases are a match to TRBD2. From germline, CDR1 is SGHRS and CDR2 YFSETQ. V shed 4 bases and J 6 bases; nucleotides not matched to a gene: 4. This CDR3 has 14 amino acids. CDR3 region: CASSGGLAVDTQYF. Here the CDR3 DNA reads TGCGCCAGCAGCGGGGGACTAGCGGTCGATACGCAGTATTTT.

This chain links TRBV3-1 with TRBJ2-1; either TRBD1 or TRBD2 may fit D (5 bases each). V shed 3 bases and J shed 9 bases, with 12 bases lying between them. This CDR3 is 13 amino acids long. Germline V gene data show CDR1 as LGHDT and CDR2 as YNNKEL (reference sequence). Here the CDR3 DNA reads TGTGCCAGCAGCCAGGTTGGGGACGGTGAGCAGTTCTTC. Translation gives CASSQVGDGEQFF.

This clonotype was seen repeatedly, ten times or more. The CDR3 DNA reads TGTGCCAGCAGTTTGATAGACCCCGGGGAGCTGTTTTTT. This gives the protein CASSLIDPGELFF. The chain links TRBV12-3 or TRBV12-4 to TRBJ2-2; D call uncertain. V dropped 3 bases and J dropped 6 bases, with 8 bases sitting between them. CDR3 size: 13 residues.

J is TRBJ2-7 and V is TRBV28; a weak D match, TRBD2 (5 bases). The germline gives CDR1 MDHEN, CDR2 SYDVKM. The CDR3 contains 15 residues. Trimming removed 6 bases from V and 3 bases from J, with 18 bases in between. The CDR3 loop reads CASSQPGVGDYEQYF. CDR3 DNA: TGTGCCAGCAGCCAGCCCGGGGTGGGTGACTACGAGCAGTACTTC. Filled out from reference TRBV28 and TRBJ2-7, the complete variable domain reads DVKVTQSSRYLVKRTGEKVFLECVQDMDHENMFWYRQDPGLGLRLIYFSYDVKMKEKGDIPEGYSVSREKKERFSLILESASTNQTSMYLCASSQPGVGDYEQYFGPGTRLTVT.

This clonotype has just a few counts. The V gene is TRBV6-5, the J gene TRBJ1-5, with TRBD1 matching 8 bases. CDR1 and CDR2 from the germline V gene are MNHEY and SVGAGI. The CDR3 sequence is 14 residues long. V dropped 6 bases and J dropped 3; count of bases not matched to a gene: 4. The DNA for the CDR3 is TGTGCCAGCAGAACAGGGGGGAACAATCAGCCCCAGCATTTT. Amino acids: CASRTGGNNQPQHF.

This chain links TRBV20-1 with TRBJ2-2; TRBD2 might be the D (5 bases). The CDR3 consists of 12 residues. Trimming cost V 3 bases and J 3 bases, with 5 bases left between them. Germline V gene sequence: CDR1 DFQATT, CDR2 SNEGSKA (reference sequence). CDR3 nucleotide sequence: TGCAGTGCTAGGAGGGACACCGGGGAGCTGTTTTTT. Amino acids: CSARRDTGELFF.

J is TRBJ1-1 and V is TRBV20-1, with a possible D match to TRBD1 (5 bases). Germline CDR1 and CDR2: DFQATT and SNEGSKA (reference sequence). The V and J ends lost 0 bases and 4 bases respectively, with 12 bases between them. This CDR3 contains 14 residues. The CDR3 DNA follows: TGCAGTGCTAGAGATCAGGGTGTCGGCACTGAAGCTTTCTTT. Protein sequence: CSARDQGVGTEAFF.

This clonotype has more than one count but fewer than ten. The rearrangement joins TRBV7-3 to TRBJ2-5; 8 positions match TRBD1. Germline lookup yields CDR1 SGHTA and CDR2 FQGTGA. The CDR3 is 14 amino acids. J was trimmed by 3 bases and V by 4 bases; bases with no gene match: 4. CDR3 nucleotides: TGTGCCAGCAGCTCTGACAGGGGAAAAGAGACCCAGTACTTC. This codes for CASSSDRGKETQYF.

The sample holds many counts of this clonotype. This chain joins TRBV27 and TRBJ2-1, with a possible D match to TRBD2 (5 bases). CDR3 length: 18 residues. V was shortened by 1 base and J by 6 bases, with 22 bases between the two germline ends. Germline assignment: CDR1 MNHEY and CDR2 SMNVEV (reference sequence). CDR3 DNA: TGTGCCAGCAGTTTATTACGGGAAGGTTTCCTCTTAGGCAATGAGCAGTTCTTC. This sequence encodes CASSLLREGFLLGNEQFF.

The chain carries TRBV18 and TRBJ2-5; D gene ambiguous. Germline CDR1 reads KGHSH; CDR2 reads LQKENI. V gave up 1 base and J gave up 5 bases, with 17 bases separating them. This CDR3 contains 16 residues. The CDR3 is CASSPRLAKGTETQYF. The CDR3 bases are TGTGCCAGCTCACCACGGCTTGCAAAGGGAACGGAGACCCAGTACTTC. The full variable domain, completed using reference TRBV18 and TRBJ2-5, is NAGVMQNPRHLVRRRGQEARLRCSPMKGHSHVYWYRQLPEEGLKFMVYLQKENIIDESGMPKERFSAEFPKEGPSILRIQQVVRGDSAAYFCASSPRLAKGTETQYFGPGTRLLVL.

The CDR3 DNA sequence: TGTGCCAGCAGTCACCTCGGGGGCTGGGGAACTGAAGCTTTCTTT. It is translated as CASSHLGGWGTEAFF. This chain connects TRBV11-2 to TRBJ1-1; D is possibly TRBD1 (6 bases). CDR3 size: 15 residues. V lost 6 bases to trimming and J lost 5 bases, with 19 bases between them. Germline CDR1 and CDR2: SGHAT and FQNNGV.

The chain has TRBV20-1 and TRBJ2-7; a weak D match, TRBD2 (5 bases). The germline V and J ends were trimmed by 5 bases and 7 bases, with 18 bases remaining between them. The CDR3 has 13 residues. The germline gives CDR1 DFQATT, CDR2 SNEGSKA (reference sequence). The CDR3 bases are TGCAGTGCTGCCTCGGTAGTAGCGAGTGAGCAGTACTTC. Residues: CSAASVVASEQYF.

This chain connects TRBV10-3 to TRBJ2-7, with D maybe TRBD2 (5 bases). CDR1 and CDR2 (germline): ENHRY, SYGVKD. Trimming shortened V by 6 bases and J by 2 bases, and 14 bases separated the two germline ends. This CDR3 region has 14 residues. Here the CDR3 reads CAISSDLNTYEQYF. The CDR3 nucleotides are TGTGCCATCAGCTCGGACTTAAATACCTACGAGCAGTACTTC.

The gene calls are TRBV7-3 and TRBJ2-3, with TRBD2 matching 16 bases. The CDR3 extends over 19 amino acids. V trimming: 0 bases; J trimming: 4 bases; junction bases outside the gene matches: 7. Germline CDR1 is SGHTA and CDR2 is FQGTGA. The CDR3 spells CASSLTGLAGGRGPDTQYF. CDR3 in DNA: TGTGCCAGCAGCTTAACGGGACTAGCGGGAGGGAGGGGCCCAGATACGCAGTATTTT.

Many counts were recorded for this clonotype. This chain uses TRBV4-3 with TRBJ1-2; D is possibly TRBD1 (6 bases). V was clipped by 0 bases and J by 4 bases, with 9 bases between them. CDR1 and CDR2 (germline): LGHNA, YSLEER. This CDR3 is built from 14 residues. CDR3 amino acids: CASSQDRGPYGYTF. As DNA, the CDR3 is TGCGCCAGCAGCCAAGACAGGGGTCCCTATGGCTACACCTTC.

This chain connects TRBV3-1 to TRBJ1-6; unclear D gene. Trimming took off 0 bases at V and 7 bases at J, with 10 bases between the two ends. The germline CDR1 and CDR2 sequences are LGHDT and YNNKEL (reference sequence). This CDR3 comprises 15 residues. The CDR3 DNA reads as TGTGCCAGCAGCCAAGACTCCGGAAGAAATTCACCCCTCCACTTT. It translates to CASSQDSGRNSPLHF.

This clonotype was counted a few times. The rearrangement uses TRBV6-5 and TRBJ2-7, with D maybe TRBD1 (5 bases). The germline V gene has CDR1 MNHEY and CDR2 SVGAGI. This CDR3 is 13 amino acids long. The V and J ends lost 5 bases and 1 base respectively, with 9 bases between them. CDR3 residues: CASSPGNSYEQYF. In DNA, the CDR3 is TGTGCCAGCAGTCCAGGGAATTCCTACGAGCAGTACTTC.

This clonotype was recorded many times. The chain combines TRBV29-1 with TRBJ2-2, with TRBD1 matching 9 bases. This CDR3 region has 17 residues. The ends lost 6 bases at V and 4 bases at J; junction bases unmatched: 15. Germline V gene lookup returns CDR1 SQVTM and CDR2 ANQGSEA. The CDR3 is CSVRRRVGQGGTGELFF. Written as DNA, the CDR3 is TGCAGCGTCAGGAGGAGGGTGGGACAGGGAGGCACCGGGGAGCTGTTTTTT.

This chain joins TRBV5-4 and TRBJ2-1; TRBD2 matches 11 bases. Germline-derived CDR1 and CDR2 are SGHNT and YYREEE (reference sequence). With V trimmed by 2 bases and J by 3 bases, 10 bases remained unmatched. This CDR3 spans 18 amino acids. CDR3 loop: CASSFARLGTSGYNEQFF. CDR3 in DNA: TGTGCCAGCAGCTTCGCTCGGCTCGGGACTAGCGGCTACAATGAGCAGTTCTTC. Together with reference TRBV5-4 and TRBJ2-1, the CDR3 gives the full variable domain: ETGVTQSPTHLIKTRGQQVTLRCSSQSGHNTVSWYQQALGQGPQFIFQYYREEENGRGNFPPRFSGLQFPNYSSELNVNALELDDSALYLCASSFARLGTSGYNEQFFGPGTRLTVL.

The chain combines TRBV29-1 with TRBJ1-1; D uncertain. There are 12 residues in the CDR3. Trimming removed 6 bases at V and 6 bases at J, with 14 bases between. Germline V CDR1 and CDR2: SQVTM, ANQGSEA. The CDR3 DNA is TGCAGCGTCCAACCTGACTGGGCTGAAGCTTTCTTT. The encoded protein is CSVQPDWAEAFF.

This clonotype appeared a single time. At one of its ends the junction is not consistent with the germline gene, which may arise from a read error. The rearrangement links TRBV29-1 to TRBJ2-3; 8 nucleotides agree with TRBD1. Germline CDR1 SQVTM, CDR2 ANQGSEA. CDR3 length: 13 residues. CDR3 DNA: TGCAGCGTTGCCAGGGGGCGCGGGGATATGCAGTATTTT. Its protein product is CSVARGRGDMQYF.

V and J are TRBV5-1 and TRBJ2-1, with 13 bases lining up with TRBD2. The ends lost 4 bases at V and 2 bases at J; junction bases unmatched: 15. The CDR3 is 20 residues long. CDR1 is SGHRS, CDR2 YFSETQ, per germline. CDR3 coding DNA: TGCGCCAGCAGCCCCTGGACTAGCGGGAGCGGTAGTACGGCCTACAATGAGCAGTTCTTC. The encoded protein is CASSPWTSGSGSTAYNEQFF.

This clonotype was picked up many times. The CDR3, as DNA: TGTGCCAGCTCACCCCCGGGCCCGCTGATAGAGACGCAGTATTTT. This sequence encodes CASSPPGPLIETQYF. The chain employs TRBV18 and TRBJ2-3; D remains unclear. CDR1 and CDR2 from the germline V gene are KGHSH and LQKENI. The CDR3 runs to 15 residues. V lost 3 bases and J lost 9, with 19 bases in between.

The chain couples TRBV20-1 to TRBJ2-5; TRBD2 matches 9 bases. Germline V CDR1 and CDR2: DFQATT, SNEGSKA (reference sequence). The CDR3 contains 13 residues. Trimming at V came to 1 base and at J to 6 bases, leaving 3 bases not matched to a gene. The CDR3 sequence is CSARGGGVKTQYF. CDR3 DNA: TGCAGTGCTAGAGGCGGGGGGGTGAAGACCCAGTACTTC.